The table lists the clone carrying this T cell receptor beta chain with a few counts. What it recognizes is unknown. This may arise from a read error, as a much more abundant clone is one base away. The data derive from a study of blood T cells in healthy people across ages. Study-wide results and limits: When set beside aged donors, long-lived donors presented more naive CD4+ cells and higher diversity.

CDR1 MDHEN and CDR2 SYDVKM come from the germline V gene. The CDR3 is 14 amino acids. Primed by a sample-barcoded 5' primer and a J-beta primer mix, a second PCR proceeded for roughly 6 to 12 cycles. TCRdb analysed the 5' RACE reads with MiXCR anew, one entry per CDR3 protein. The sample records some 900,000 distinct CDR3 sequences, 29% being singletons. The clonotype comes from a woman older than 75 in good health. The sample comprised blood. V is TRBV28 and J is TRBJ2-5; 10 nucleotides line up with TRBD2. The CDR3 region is CASRERGGQEAQYF. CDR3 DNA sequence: TGTGCCAGCAGGGAGCGGGGGGGCCAAGAGGCCCAGTACTTC.